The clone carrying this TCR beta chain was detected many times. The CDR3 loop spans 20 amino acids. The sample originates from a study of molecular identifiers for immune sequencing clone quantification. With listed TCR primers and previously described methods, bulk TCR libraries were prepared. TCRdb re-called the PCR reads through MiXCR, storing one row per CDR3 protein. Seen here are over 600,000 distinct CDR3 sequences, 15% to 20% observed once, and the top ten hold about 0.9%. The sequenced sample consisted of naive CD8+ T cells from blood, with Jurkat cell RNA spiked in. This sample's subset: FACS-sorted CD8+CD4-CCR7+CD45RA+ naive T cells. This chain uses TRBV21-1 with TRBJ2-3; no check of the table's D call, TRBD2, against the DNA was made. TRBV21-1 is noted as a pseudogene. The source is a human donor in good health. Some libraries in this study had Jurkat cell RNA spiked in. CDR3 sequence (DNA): TGTGCCAGCAGCAAAGGAAAGGCTGGGACTAGCGGGAAGACCACAGATACGCAGTATTTT. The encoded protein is CASSKGKAGTSGKTTDTQYF.